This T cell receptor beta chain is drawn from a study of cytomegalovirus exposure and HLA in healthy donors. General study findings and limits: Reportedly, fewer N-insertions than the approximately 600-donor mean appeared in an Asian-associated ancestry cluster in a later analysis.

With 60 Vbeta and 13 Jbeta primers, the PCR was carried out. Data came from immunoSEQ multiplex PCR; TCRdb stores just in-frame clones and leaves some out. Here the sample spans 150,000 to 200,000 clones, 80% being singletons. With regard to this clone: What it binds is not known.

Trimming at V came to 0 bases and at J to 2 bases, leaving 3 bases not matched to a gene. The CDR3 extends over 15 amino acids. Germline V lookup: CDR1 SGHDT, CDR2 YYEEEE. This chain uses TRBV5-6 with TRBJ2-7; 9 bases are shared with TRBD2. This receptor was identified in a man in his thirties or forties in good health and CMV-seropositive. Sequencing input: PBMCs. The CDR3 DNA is TGTGCCAGCAGCTTGGCGACTAGCGGTACCTACGAGCAGTACTTC. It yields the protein CASSLATSGTYEQYF.